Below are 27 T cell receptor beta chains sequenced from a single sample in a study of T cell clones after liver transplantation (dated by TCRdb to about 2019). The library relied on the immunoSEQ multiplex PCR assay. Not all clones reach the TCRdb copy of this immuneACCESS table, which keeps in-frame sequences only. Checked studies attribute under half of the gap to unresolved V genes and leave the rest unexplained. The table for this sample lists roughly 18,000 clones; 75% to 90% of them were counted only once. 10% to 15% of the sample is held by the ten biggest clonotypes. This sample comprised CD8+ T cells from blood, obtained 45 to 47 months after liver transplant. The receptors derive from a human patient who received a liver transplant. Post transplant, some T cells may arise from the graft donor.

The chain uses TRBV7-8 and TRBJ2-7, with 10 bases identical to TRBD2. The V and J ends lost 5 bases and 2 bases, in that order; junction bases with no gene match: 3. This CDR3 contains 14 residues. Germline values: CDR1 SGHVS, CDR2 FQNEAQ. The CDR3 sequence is CASSRTSGAYEQYF. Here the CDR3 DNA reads TGTGCCAGCAGCCGGACTAGCGGAGCCTACGAGCAGTACTTC.

The CDR3 loop reads CASSPLAGLDTQYF. The CDR3, as DNA: TGTGCCAGTAGTCCGCTAGCGGGATTAGATACGCAGTATTTT. The rearrangement uses TRBV19 and TRBJ2-3; TRBD2 matches 9 bases. CDR1 is LNHDA and CDR2 is SQIVND in the germline V gene (reference sequence). This CDR3 spans 14 amino acids. Trimming removed 5 bases from V and 5 bases from J; junction bases left unmatched: 5. The entire variable domain, with the rest obtained from reference TRBV19 and TRBJ2-3, is as follows: DGGITQSPKYLFRKEGQNVTLSCEQNLNHDAMYWYRQDPGQGLRLIYYSQIVNDFQKGDIAEGYSVSREKKESFPLTVTSAQKNPTAFYLCASSPLAGLDTQYFGPGTRLTVL.

The DNA for the CDR3 is TGTGCCAGCAGCGTGTCTGGGCAGGGGAACACTGAAGCTTTCTTT. This gives the protein CASSVSGQGNTEAFF. The V call is TRBV9, the J call TRBJ1-1; D is possibly TRBD1 (5 bases). The germline gives CDR1 SGDLS, CDR2 YYNGEE. Trimming removed 2 bases at V and 1 base at J, with 12 bases between. This CDR3 has 15 residues. The full variable domain, rest sourced from reference TRBV9 and TRBJ1-1, is DSGVTQTPKHLITATGQRVTLRCSPRSGDLSVYWYQQSLDQGLQFLIQYYNGEERAKGNILERFSAQQFPDLHSELNLSSLELGDSALYFCASSVSGQGNTEAFFGQGTRLTVV.

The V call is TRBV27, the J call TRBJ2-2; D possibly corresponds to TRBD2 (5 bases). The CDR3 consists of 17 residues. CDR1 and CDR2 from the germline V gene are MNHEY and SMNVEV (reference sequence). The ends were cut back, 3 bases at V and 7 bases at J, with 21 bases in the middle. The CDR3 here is CASSFNRGRARDGELFF. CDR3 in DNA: TGTGCCAGCAGTTTCAACCGTGGGCGGGCACGGGACGGGGAGCTGTTTTTT.

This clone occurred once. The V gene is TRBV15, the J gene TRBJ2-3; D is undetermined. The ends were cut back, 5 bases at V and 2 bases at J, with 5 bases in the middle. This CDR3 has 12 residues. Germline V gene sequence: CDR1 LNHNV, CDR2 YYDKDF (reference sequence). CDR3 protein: CATSGNTDTQYF. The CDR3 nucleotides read TGTGCCACCAGCGGGAACACAGATACGCAGTATTTT.

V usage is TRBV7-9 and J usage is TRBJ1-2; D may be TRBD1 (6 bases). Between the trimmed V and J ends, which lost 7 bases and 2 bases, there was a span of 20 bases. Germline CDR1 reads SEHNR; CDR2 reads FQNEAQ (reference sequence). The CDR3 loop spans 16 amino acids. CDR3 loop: CASNLLIDRSNYGYTF. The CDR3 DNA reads TGTGCCAGCAACTTGTTAATCGACAGGTCCAACTATGGCTACACCTTC. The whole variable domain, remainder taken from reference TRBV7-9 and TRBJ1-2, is DTGVSQNPRHKITKRGQNVTFRCDPISEHNRLYWYRQTLGQGPEFLTYFQNEAQLEKSRLLSDRFSAERPKGSFSTLEIQRTEQGDSAMYLCASNLLIDRSNYGYTFGSGTRLTVV.

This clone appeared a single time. In DNA form, the CDR3 reads TGTGCCAGCAGTTACCTTCTGAGCACAGATACGCAGTATTTT. Amino acids: CASSYLLSTDTQYF. The chain carries TRBV6-6 and TRBJ2-3; the D is unclear. This CDR3 has 14 residues. Trimming left V 2 bases short and J 0 bases short, with 6 bases between. CDR1 MNHNY and CDR2 SVGAGI come from the germline V gene (reference sequence).

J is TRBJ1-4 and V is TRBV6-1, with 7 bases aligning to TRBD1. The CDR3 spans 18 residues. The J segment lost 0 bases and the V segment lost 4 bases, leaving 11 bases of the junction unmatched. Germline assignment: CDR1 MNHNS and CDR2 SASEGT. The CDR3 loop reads CASSGGTAPFATNEKLFF. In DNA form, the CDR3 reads TGTGCCAGCAGTGGGGGGACAGCTCCTTTCGCAACTAATGAAAAACTGTTTTTT.

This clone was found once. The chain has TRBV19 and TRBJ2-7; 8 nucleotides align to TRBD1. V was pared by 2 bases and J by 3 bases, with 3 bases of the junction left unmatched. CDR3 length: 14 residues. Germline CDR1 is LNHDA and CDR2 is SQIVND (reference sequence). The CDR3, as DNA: TGTGCCAGTAGTATACAGGGGGCGAGCTACGAGCAGTACTTC. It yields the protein CASSIQGASYEQYF.

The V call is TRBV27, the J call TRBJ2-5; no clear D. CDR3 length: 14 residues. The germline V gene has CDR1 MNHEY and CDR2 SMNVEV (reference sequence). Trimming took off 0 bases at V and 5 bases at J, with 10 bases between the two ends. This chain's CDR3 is CASSLSIPRETQYF. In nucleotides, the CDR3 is TGTGCCAGCAGTTTATCGATTCCTAGGGAGACCCAGTACTTC.

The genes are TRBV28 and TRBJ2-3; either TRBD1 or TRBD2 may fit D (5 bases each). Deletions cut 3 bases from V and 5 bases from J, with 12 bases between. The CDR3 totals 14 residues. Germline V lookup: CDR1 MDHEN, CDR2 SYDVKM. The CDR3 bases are TGTGCCAGCAGTTTGCCAGGGACCGGAGATACGCAGTATTTT. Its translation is CASSLPGTGDTQYF.

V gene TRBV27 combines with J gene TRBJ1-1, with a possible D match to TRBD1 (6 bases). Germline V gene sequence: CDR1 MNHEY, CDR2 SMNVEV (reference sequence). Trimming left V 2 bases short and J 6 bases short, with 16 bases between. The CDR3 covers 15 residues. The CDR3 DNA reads TGTGCCAGCAGTTTAGGGGGCGCAGGCCGCCCTGAAGCTTTCTTT. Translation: CASSLGGAGRPEAFF.

The CDR3 region has the DNA TGTGCCAGCAGCGTCCAAGGGGAGGAGCAGTTCTTC. The encoded protein is CASSVQGEEQFF. The V and J genes are TRBV9 and TRBJ2-1; D is tentatively TRBD1 or TRBD2 (5 bases each). Per germline, CDR1 SGDLS and CDR2 YYNGEE. CDR3 size: 12 residues. The V and J ends lost 2 bases and 10 bases respectively, with 10 bases between them.

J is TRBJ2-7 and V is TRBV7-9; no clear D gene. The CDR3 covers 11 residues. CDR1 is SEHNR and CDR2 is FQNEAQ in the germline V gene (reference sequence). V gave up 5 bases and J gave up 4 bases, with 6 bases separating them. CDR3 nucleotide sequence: TGTGCCAGCAGCGATCGATACGAGCAGTACTTC. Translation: CASSDRYEQYF.

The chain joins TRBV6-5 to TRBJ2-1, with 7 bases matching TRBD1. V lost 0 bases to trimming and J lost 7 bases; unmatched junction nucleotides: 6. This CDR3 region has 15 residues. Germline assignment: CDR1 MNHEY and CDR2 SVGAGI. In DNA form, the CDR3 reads TGTGCCAGCAGTTACTCAGGGGGCTCGCATAATGAGCAGTTCTTC. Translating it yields CASSYSGGSHNEQFF.

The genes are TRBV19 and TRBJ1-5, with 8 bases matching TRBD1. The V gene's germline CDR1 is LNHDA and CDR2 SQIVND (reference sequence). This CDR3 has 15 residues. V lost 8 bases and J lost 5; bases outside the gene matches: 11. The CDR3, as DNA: TGTGCCAGTGCCCCAGCTGGACAGGGCCATCAGCCCCAGCATTTT. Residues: CASAPAGQGHQPQHF.

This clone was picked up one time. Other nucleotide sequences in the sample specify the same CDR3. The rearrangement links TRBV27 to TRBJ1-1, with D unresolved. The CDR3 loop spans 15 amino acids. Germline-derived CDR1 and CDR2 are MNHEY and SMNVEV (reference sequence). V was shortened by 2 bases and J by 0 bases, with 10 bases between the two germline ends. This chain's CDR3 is CASSLSAGMNTEAFF. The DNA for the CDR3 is TGTGCCAGCAGTTTAAGTGCAGGCATGAACACTGAAGCTTTCTTT.

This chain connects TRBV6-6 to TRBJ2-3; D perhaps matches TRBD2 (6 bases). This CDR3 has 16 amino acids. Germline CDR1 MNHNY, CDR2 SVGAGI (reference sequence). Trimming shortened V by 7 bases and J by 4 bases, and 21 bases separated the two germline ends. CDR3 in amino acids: CASILSTRLAADTQYF. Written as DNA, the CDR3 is TGTGCCAGCATCTTATCGACTAGGCTAGCAGCAGATACGCAGTATTTT.

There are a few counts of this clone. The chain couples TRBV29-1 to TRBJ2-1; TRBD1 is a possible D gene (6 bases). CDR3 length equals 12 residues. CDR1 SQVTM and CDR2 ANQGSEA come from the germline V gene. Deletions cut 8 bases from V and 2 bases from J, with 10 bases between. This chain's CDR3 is CSSRTAYNEQFF. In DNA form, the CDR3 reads TGCAGCTCCCGGACAGCCTACAATGAGCAGTTCTTC.

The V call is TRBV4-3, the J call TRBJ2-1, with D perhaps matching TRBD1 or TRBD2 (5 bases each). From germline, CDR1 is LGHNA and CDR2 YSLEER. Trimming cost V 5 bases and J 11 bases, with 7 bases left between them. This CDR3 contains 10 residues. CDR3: CASSSGQQFF. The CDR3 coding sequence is TGCGCCAGCAGCTCGGGACAGCAGTTCTTC.

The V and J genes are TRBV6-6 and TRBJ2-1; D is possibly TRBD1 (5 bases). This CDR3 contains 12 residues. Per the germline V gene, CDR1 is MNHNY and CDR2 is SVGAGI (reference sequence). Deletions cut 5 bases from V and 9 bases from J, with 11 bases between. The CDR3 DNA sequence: TGTGCCAGCAGTCCCTCTGGGGCTGAGCAGTTCTTC. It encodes CASSPSGAEQFF.

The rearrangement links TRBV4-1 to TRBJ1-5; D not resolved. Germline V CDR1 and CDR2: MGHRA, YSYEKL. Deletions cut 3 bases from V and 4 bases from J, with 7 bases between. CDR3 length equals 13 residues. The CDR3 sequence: CASSQALNQPQHF. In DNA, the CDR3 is TGCGCCAGCAGCCAGGCACTAAATCAGCCCCAGCATTTT.

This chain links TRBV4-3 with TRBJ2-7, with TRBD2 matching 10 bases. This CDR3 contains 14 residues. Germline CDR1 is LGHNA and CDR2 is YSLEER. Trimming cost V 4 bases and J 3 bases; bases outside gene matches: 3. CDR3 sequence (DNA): TGCGCCAGCAGCCTCAGACTAGCGGGCTACGAGCAGTACTTC. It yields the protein CASSLRLAGYEQYF.

For the CDR3, the DNA is TGTGCCAGCAGTTGGTCTGACTCCTACGAGACCCAGTACTTC. It yields the protein CASSWSDSYETQYF. The J gene is TRBJ2-5, the V gene TRBV27; D unclear. The CDR3 loop spans 14 amino acids. Trimming cost V 4 bases and J 5 bases, with 14 bases left between them. Germline-derived CDR1 and CDR2 are MNHEY and SMNVEV (reference sequence).

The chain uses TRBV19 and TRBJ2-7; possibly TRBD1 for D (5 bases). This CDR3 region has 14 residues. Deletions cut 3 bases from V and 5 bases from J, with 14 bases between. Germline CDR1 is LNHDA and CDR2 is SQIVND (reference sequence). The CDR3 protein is CASSMGQGVDEQYF. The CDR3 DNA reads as TGTGCCAGTAGTATGGGGCAGGGCGTCGACGAGCAGTACTTC.

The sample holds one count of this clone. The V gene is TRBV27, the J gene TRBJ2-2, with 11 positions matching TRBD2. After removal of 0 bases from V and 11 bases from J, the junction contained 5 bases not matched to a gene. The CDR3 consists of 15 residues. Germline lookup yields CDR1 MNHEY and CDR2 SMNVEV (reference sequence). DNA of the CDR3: TGTGCCAGCAGTTTATCGAAGACTAGCGGGAATGAGCTGTTTTTT. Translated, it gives CASSLSKTSGNELFF.

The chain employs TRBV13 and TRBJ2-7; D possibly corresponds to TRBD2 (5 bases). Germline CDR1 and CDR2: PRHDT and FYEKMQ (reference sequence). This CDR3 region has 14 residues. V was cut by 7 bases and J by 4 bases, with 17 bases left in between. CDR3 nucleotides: TGTGCCAGCACCCTCGGGGAGCGAGGGTACGAGCAGTACTTC. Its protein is CASTLGERGYEQYF.